The 18 T cell receptor beta chains listed next were all sequenced from one sample in a study of blood T cell repertoires in COVID-19. The table came from immunoSEQ multiplex PCR; TCRdb's copy has only in-frame clones and leaves some out. The table lists approximately 500,000 clones, around 90% of them singletons. The sequencing sample was made of peripheral blood. The receptors were gathered from a woman in her fifties or sixties with COVID-19, enrolled during active disease.

Turning to this clone: Other DNA sequences within the sample encode an identical CDR3. This rearrangement joins TRBV20-1 to TRBJ2-1; maybe TRBD1 (5 bases). Germline CDR1 and CDR2: DFQATT and SNEGSKA (reference sequence). This CDR3 has 11 amino acids. Trimming took off 6 bases at V and 7 bases at J, with 10 bases between the two ends. The CDR3 protein is CSAGRGNEQFF. CDR3 nucleotide sequence: TGCAGTGCGGGTAGGGGAAATGAGCAGTTCTTC.

The rearrangement uses TRBV5-6 and TRBJ2-1; TRBD1 aligns across 8 bases. The CDR3 is 16 residues long. Germline assignment: CDR1 SGHDT and CDR2 YYEEEE. Trimming took 3 bases from V and 1 from J; bases not matched to a gene: 6. Here the CDR3 DNA reads TGTGCCAGCAGCTCGCGGACAGGGCGATCCTACAATGAGCAGTTCTTC. Its protein is CASSSRTGRSYNEQFF.

This chain uses TRBV5-6 with TRBJ1-4; D remains ambiguous. CDR1 and CDR2 (germline): SGHDT, YYEEEE. Between the trimmed V and J ends, which lost 0 bases and 11 bases, there was a span of 17 bases. The CDR3 contains 15 residues. Written as DNA, the CDR3 is TGTGCCAGCAGCTTGGATAGGACTCCGATGAGGAAACTGTTTTTT. Amino acids: CASSLDRTPMRKLFF. Looking up the rest from reference TRBV5-6 and TRBJ1-4 gives the full variable domain: DAGVTQSPTHLIKTRGQQVTLRCSPKSGHDTVSWYQQALGQGPQFIFQYYEEEERQRGNFPDRFSGHQFPNYSSELNVNALLLGDSALYLCASSLDRTPMRKLFFGSGTQLSVL.

The gene calls are TRBV3-1 (or the pseudogene TRBV3-2) and TRBJ1-1; D is perhaps TRBD1 (6 bases). This CDR3 has 16 residues. CDR1 and CDR2 (germline): LGHDT, YNNKEL (reference sequence). V lost 3 bases and J lost 1, with 15 bases in between. The CDR3 spells CASSQVFWGPNTEAFF. CDR3 nucleotides: TGTGCCAGCAGCCAGGTATTTTGGGGGCCGAACACTGAAGCTTTCTTT.

The chain carries TRBV19 and TRBJ2-2, with 12 bases aligning to TRBD2. The junction had 4 bases not matched to a gene; V was cut back by 1 base and J by 4 bases. Germline CDR1 LNHDA, CDR2 SQIVND (reference sequence). The CDR3 consists of 17 residues. CDR3 DNA: TGTGCCAGTAGTATAGGGGGGGGACTAGCGGGCACCGGGGAGCTGTTTTTT. It encodes CASSIGGGLAGTGELFF. Full variable domain (rest looked up from reference TRBV19 and TRBJ2-2): DGGITQSPKYLFRKEGQNVTLSCEQNLNHDAMYWYRQDPGQGLRLIYYSQIVNDFQKGDIAEGYSVSREKKESFPLTVTSAQKNPTAFYLCASSIGGGLAGTGELFFGEGSRLTVL.

This chain uses TRBV28 with TRBJ1-4, with 7 bases lining up with TRBD1. The CDR3 loop spans 12 amino acids. Germline V gene lookup returns CDR1 MDHEN and CDR2 SYDVKM. With V trimmed by 3 bases and J by 11 bases, 3 bases remained unmatched. The CDR3, as DNA: TGTGCCAGCAGTTTTAACAGGGGTAAACTGTTTTTT. Translation: CASSFNRGKLFF.

The chain has TRBV24-1 and TRBJ1-5, with D tentatively TRBD1 (5 bases). Germline V CDR1 and CDR2: KGHDR, SFDVKD. Trimming stripped 2 bases from V and 6 bases from J, with 19 bases between. The CDR3 consists of 17 residues. The CDR3 DNA is TGTGCCACCAGTGATTCCTCGACATGGGGCCTTCGTCAGCCCCAGCATTTT. Translated: CATSDSSTWGLRQPQHF.

The V call is TRBV5-5, the J call TRBJ2-6; D possibly corresponds to TRBD1 (5 bases). The CDR3 is 14 residues long. Germline loops: CDR1 SGHKS, CDR2 YYEKEE (reference sequence). Between the trimmed V and J ends, which lost 4 bases and 16 bases, there was a span of 21 bases. For the CDR3, the DNA is TGTGCCAGCAGCACCACTCCCGACAGCCCCGTTCTGACTTTC. Encoded protein: CASSTTPDSPVLTF.

V usage is TRBV30 and J usage is TRBJ2-2; 14 nucleotides align to TRBD2. Looked up from germline, CDR1 is GTSNPN and CDR2 is SVGIG (reference sequence). Trimming at V came to 1 base and at J to 0 bases, leaving 10 bases not matched to a gene. The CDR3 sequence is 20 residues long. The CDR3 sequence: CAWSGAPGLAGESNTGELFF. The DNA of the CDR3 is TGTGCCTGGAGTGGCGCTCCGGGACTAGCGGGGGAATCGAACACCGGGGAGCTGTTTTTT.

The genes are TRBV3-1 (or the pseudogene TRBV3-2) and TRBJ2-7, with a tentative D call TRBD2 (5 bases). This CDR3 has 14 amino acids. Trimming shortened V by 1 base and J by 6 bases, and 13 bases separated the two germline ends. Germline CDR1 LGHDT, CDR2 YNNKEL (reference sequence). The CDR3 DNA is TGTGCCAGCAGCCAAGTGCTAGCACCCACCGAGCAGTACTTC. Encoded protein: CASSQVLAPTEQYF.

This rearrangement joins TRBV7-9 to TRBJ1-3; D is unresolved. This CDR3 has 16 amino acids. Trimming left V 5 bases short and J 0 bases short, with 14 bases between. Germline-derived CDR1 and CDR2 are SEHNR and FQNEAQ (reference sequence). The CDR3 region has the DNA TGTGCCAGCAGCCTCCCGTCCGGAGACTCTGGAAACACCATATATTTT. Protein: CASSLPSGDSGNTIYF. Full variable domain (remainder filled in from reference TRBV7-9 and TRBJ1-3): DTGVSQNPRHKITKRGQNVTFRCDPISEHNRLYWYRQTLGQGPEFLTYFQNEAQLEKSRLLSDRFSAERPKGSFSTLEIQRTEQGDSAMYLCASSLPSGDSGNTIYFGEGSWLTVV.

The chain has TRBV12-2 and TRBJ2-3; the table names TRBD2, a call not compared with the DNA. TRBV12-2 is a known pseudogene. There are 20 residues in the CDR3. CDR3: CAPGMRRTSGGARVTDTQYF. In nucleotides, the CDR3 is TGTGCACCGGGTATGCGCAGAACTAGCGGGGGGGCTCGTGTTACAGATACGCAGTATTTT.

The chain couples TRBV2 to TRBJ2-2; D remains ambiguous. V lost 2 bases, J lost 0 bases, and 7 bases lay in between. The CDR3 extends over 15 amino acids. In germline, CDR1 is SNHLY, CDR2 FYNNEI. The CDR3 DNA reads as TGTGCCAGCAGTGAAAGCCTGGCGAACACCGGGGAGCTGTTTTTT. This gives the protein CASSESLANTGELFF.

This clone was observed once. The V and J genes are TRBV19 and TRBJ2-7; maybe TRBD2 (6 bases). The CDR3 is made up of 15 amino acids. CDR1 and CDR2 from the germline V gene are LNHDA and SQIVND (reference sequence). Deletions cut 3 bases from V and 4 bases from J, with 16 bases between. The CDR3 DNA is TGTGCCAGTAGTATCGGTCGGGGGAACCTTTACGAGCAGTACTTC. It codes for CASSIGRGNLYEQYF.

Regarding this clone: This specimen includes other DNA sequences encoding the same CDR3. J is TRBJ1-6 and V is TRBV5-1; 10 nucleotides align to TRBD1. CDR3 length: 14 residues. Germline loops: CDR1 SGHRS, CDR2 YFSETQ. V lost 4 bases and J lost 10; bases outside the gene matches: 5. DNA of the CDR3: TGCGCCAGCAGCCTGGGGACAGGGGACTCACCCCTCCACTTT. Encoded protein: CASSLGTGDSPLHF.

The J gene is TRBJ2-3, the V gene TRBV3-1 (or the pseudogene TRBV3-2); TRBD1 is a possible D gene (5 bases). From germline, CDR1 is LGHDT and CDR2 YNNKEL (reference sequence). The CDR3 has 16 residues. The V end was cut by 4 bases, the J end by 4 bases, with 18 bases between. This CDR3 reads CASSPQGRIGSDTQYF. The CDR3 nucleotides read TGTGCCAGCAGCCCCCAGGGCCGGATAGGGTCAGATACGCAGTATTTT.

The rearrangement joins TRBV9 to TRBJ2-6, with no clear D. V shed 1 base and J shed 0 bases, with 5 bases lying between them. Looked up from germline, CDR1 is SGDLS and CDR2 is YYNGEE. CDR3 length: 15 amino acids. Here the CDR3 reads CASSVRSSGANVLTF. DNA for the CDR3: TGTGCCAGCAGCGTACGCAGCTCTGGGGCCAACGTCCTGACTTTC.

The V call is TRBV5-4, the J call TRBJ1-6, with D unclear. The germline gives CDR1 SGHNT, CDR2 YYREEE (reference sequence). Trimming took 4 bases from V and 9 from J, leaving 11 bases between them. The CDR3 extends over 13 amino acids. CDR3 nucleotides: TGTGCCAGCAGCCCCCGGGCGGGTTCACCCCTCCACTTT. It codes for CASSPRAGSPLHF.